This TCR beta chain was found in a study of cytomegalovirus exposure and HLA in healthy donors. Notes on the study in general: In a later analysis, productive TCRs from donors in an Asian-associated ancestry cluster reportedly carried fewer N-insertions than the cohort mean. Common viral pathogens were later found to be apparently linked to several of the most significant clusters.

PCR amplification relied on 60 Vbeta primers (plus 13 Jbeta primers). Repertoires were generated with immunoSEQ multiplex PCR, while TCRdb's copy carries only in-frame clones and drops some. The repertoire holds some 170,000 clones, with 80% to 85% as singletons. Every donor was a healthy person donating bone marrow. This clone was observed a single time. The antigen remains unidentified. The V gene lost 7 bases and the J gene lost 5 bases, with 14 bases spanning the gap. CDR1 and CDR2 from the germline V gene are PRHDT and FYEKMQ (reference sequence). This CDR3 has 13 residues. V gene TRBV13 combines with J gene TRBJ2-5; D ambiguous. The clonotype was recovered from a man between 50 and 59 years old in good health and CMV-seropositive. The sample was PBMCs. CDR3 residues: CASTLESRETQYF. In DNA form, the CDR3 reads TGTGCCAGCACCCTGGAGAGTAGGGAGACCCAGTACTTC.